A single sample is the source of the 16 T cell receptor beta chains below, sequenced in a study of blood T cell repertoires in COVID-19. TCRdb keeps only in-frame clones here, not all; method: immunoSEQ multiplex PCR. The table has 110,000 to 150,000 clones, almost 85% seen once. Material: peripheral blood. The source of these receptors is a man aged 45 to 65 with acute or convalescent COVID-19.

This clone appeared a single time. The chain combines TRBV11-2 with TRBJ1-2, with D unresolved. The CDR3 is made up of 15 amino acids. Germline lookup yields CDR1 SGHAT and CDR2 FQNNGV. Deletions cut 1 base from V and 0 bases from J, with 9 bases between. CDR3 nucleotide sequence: TGTGCCAGCAGCTTAGGGCAGAATTCTAACTATGGCTACACCTTC. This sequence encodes CASSLGQNSNYGYTF.

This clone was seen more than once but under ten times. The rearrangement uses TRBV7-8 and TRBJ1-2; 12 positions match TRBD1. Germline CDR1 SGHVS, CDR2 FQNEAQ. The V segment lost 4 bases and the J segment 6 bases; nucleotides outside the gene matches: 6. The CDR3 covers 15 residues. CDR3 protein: CASSSQGTGGHGYTF. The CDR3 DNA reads TGTGCCAGCAGCTCTCAGGGGACAGGGGGCCATGGCTACACCTTC.

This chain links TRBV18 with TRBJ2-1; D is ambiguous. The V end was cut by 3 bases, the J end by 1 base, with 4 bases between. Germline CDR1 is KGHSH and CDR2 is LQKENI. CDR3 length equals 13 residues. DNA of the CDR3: TGTGCCAGCTCACCCCAATCCTACAATGAGCAGTTCTTC. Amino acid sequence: CASSPQSYNEQFF.

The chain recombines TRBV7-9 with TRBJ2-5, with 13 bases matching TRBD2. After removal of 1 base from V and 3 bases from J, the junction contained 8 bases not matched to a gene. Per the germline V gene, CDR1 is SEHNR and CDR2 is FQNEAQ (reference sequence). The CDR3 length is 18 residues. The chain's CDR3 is CASSLERGTSGVEETQYF. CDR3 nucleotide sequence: TGTGCCAGCAGCTTAGAGAGGGGGACTAGCGGGGTTGAAGAGACCCAGTACTTC.

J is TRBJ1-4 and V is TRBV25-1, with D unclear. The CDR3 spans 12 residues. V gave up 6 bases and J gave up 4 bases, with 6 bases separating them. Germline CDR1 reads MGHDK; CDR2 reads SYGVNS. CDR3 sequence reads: CASRGNNEKLFF. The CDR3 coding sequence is TGTGCCAGCAGGGGCAATAATGAAAAACTGTTTTTT.

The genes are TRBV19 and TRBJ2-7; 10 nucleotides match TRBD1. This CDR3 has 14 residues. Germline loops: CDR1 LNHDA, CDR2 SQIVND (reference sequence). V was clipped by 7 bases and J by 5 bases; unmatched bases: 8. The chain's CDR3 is CASTEGQGLHEQYF. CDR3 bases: TGTGCCAGTACCGAGGGACAGGGGCTCCACGAGCAGTACTTC.

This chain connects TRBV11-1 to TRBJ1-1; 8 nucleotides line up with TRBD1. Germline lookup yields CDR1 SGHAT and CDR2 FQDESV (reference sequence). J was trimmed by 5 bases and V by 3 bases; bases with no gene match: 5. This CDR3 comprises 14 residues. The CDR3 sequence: CASSFGTGRTEAFF. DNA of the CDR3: TGTGCCAGCAGCTTTGGGACAGGTAGGACTGAAGCTTTCTTT.

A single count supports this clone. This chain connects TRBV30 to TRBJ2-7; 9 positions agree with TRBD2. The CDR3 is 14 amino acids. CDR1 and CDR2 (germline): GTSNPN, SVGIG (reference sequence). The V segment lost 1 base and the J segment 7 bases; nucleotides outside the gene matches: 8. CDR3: CAWSEASGIVEQYF. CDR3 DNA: TGTGCCTGGAGTGAGGCTAGCGGGATAGTAGAGCAGTACTTC.

CDR3 region: CASSPGRGRTDTQYF. The CDR3 coding sequence is TGTGCCAGCAGTCCCGGGCGAGGGCGCACAGATACGCAGTATTTT. The genes are TRBV2 and TRBJ2-3; D may be TRBD2 (5 bases). Germline V gives CDR1 SNHLY, CDR2 FYNNEI. Trimming stripped 5 bases from V and 1 base from J, with 13 bases between. The CDR3 contains 15 residues. Variable domain in full (rest from reference TRBV2 and TRBJ2-3): EPEVTQTPSHQVTQMGQEVILRCVPISNHLYFYWYRQILGQKVEFLVSFYNNEISEKSEIFDDQFSVERPDGSNFTLKIRSTKLEDSAMYFCASSPGRGRTDTQYFGPGTRLTVL.

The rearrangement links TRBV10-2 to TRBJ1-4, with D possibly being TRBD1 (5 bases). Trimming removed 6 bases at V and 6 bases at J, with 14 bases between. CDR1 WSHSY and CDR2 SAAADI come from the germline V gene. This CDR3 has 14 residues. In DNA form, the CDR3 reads TGCGCCAGCAGCCCAAGGGGTGCGGATGAAAAACTGTTTTTT. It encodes CASSPRGADEKLFF.

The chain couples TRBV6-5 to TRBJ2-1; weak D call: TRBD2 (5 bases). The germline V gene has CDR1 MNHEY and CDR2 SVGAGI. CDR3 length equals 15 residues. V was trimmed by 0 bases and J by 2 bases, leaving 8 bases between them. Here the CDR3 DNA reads TGTGCCAGCAGTTACTCGGACGGGACCTACAATGAGCAGTTCTTC. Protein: CASSYSDGTYNEQFF.

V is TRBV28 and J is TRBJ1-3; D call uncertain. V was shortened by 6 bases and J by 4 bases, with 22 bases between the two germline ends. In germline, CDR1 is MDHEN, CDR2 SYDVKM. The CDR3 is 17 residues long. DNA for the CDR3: TGTGCCAGCAGCCGACCACAAGGAGGGCTGGTAGGAAACACCATATATTTT. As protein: CASSRPQGGLVGNTIYF.

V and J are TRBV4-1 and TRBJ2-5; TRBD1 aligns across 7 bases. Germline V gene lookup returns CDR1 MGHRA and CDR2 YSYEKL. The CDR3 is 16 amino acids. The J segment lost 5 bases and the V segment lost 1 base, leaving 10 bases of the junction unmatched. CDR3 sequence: CASSQGPAQGRETQYF. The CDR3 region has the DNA TGCGCCAGCAGCCAAGGTCCGGCACAGGGGCGGGAGACCCAGTACTTC.

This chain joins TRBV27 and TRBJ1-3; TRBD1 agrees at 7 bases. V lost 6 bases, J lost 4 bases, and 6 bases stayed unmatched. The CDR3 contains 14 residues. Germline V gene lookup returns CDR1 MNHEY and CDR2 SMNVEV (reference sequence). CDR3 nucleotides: TGTGCCAGCAGCCGTGACAGGGCCGGAAACACCATATATTTT. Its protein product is CASSRDRAGNTIYF.

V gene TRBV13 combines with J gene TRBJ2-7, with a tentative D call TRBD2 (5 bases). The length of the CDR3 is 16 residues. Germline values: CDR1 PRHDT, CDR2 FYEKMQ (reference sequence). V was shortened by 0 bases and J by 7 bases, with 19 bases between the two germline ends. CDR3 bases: TGTGCCAGCAGCTTAGGGGCCGGGCCCCCTACTAGGGAGCAGTACTTC. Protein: CASSLGAGPPTREQYF.

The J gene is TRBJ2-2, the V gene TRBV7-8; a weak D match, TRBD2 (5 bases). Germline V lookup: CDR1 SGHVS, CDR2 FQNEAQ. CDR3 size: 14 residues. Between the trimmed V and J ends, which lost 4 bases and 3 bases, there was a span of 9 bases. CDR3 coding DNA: TGTGCCAGCAGCTCCATGGAGGACACCGGGGAGCTGTTTTTT. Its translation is CASSSMEDTGELFF.